Shown below are 11 T cell receptor beta chains from a single sample sequenced in a study of blood T cell repertoires in COVID-19. Measured with immunoSEQ multiplex PCR; TCRdb has only the in-frame clones, and not every one. This table has approximately 90,000 clones, about 85% appearing once. The sample was peripheral blood. Receptors were obtained from a human donor in a cohort sampled during active COVID-19.

The chain employs TRBV5-8 and TRBJ2-1; maybe TRBD2 (6 bases). Germline V CDR1 and CDR2: SGHTS, YDEGEE. The CDR3 is 17 amino acids. V lost 0 bases and J 4 bases, leaving 17 bases between the germline ends. The CDR3 region has the DNA TGTGCCAGCAGCTTGGGGACCGCGGGACTGGGTTACAATGAGCAGTTCTTC. Its protein is CASSLGTAGLGYNEQFF.

The J gene is TRBJ1-1, the V gene TRBV6-6; no reliable D call. With 6 bases removed from V and 7 bases from J, the gap between germline ends came to 15 bases. This CDR3 is 13 amino acids long. CDR1 is MNHNY, CDR2 SVGAGI, per germline (reference sequence). In nucleotides, the CDR3 is TGTGCCAGCAGCCCGGAGTTCCCTGTTGAAGCTTTCTTT. Its protein product is CASSPEFPVEAFF.

V and J are TRBV28 and TRBJ2-7, with unresolved D. From germline, CDR1 is MDHEN and CDR2 SYDVKM. V lost 3 bases and J 0 bases, leaving 12 bases between the germline ends. This CDR3 region has 15 residues. CDR3 sequence reads: CASSFIHTSSYEQYF. CDR3 DNA sequence: TGTGCCAGCAGTTTTATCCACACCAGCTCCTACGAGCAGTACTTC.

The genes are TRBV3-1 (or the pseudogene TRBV3-2) and TRBJ1-5; D possibly corresponds to TRBD1 (5 bases). Germline V CDR1 and CDR2: LGHDT, YNNKEL (reference sequence). Trimming shortened V by 1 base and J by 5 bases, and 6 bases separated the two germline ends. CDR3 length: 13 amino acids. The DNA of the CDR3 is TGTGCCAGCAGCCAAGGGGGCCATCAGCCCCAGCATTTT. This gives the protein CASSQGGHQPQHF.

V usage is TRBV7-6 and J usage is TRBJ2-1; 9 bases fit TRBD1. CDR1 and CDR2 (germline): SGHVS, FNYEAQ. The V segment lost 5 bases and the J segment 7 bases; nucleotides outside the gene matches: 12. CDR3 size: 16 residues. The CDR3 loop reads CASSSTGQGRLNEQFF. The CDR3 DNA reads TGTGCCAGCAGCAGCACGGGACAGGGAAGGTTAAATGAGCAGTTCTTC. Filled out from reference TRBV7-6 and TRBJ2-1, the complete variable domain reads GAGVSQSPRYKVTKRGQDVALRCDPISGHVSLYWYRQALGQGPEFLTYFNYEAQQDKSGLPNDRFSAERPEGSISTLTIQRTEQRDSAMYRCASSSTGQGRLNEQFFGPGTRLTVL.

This rearrangement joins TRBV5-8 to TRBJ1-3; TRBD1 might be the D (6 bases). V was shortened by 6 bases and J by 4 bases, with 17 bases between the two germline ends. This CDR3 region has 15 residues. Germline V lookup: CDR1 SGHTS, CDR2 YDEGEE. Here the CDR3 reads CASNPAGESGNTIYF. The CDR3, as DNA: TGTGCCAGCAACCCAGCAGGGGAGTCAGGAAACACCATATATTTT.

This CDR3 is CSVGQGAGNTIYF. For the CDR3, the DNA is TGCAGCGTCGGACAGGGGGCGGGAAACACCATATATTTT. This sequence joins TRBV29-1 and TRBJ1-3; 11 positions match TRBD1. The CDR3 sequence is 13 residues long. Per the germline V gene, CDR1 is SQVTM and CDR2 is ANQGSEA. Trimming cost V 6 bases and J 4 bases; bases outside gene matches: 2.

This clone is a singleton in its sample. For the CDR3, the DNA is TGCGCCAGCAGCTTGTCAGCTAGCACCCAGCCCCAGCATTTT. Protein: CASSLSASTQPQHF. The V gene is TRBV5-1, the J gene TRBJ1-5; D is unclear. The germline V gene encodes CDR1 SGHRS and CDR2 YFSETQ. The CDR3 length is 14 residues. V shed 1 base and J shed 7 bases, with 12 bases lying between them. The whole variable domain, remainder taken from reference TRBV5-1 and TRBJ1-5, is KAGVTQTPRYLIKTRGQQVTLSCSPISGHRSVSWYQQTPGQGLQFLFEYFSETQRNKGNFPGRFSGRQFSNSRSEMNVSTLELGDSALYLCASSLSASTQPQHFGDGTRLSIL.

The rearrangement joins TRBV9 to TRBJ1-2; D is perhaps TRBD1 (6 bases). The CDR3 consists of 13 residues. CDR1 and CDR2 from the germline V gene are SGDLS and YYNGEE. Between the trimmed V and J ends, which lost 3 bases and 4 bases, there was a span of 10 bases. In DNA, the CDR3 is TGTGCCAGCAGCGGAACAGGGAGCTATGGCTACACCTTC. It translates to CASSGTGSYGYTF.

This chain connects TRBV30 to TRBJ1-5; 7 nucleotides agree with TRBD1. The ends lost 3 bases at V and 5 bases at J; junction bases unmatched: 4. CDR3 length equals 13 residues. Germline lookup yields CDR1 GTSNPN and CDR2 SVGIG (reference sequence). CDR3 sequence reads: CAWRGTEDQPQHF. The CDR3 DNA reads as TGTGCCTGGAGGGGGACAGAGGATCAGCCCCAGCATTTT.

The chain links TRBV12-3 or TRBV12-4 to TRBJ1-2; no reliable D call. The germline V and J ends were trimmed by 7 bases and 4 bases, with 10 bases remaining between them. This CDR3 contains 12 residues. In DNA form, the CDR3 reads TGTGCCAGCACCCCGGGGAGCTATGGCTACACCTTC. It codes for CASTPGSYGYTF.